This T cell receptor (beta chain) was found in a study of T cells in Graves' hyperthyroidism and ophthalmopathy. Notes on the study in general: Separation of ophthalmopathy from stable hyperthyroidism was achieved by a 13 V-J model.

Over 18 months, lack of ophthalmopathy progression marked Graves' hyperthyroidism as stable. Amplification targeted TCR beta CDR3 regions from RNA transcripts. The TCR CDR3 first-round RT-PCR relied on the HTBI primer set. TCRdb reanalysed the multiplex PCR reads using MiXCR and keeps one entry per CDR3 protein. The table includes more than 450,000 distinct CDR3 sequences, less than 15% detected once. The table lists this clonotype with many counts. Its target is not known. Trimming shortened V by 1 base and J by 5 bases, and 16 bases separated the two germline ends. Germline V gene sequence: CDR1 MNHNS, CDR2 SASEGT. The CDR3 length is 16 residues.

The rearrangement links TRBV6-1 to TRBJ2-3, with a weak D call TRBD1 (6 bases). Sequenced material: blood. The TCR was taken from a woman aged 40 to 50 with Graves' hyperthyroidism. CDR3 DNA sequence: TGTGCCAGCAGTGAAGGTTCAGGGGTAAAGGAAGATACGCAGTATTTT. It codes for CASSEGSGVKEDTQYF.